The present T cell receptor beta chain was sequenced within a study of regulatory T cells in long-lasting Graves disease (dated by TCRdb to 2020 to 2022). Turning to the overall study: Newly diagnosed Graves' disease patients had taken antithyroid drugs for less than 3 months. This study used TCR sequencing and RNA sequencing of peripheral blood to compare persistent Graves' disease patients against newly diagnosed Graves' disease patients. The study was conducted in China and was registered as a clinical trial. A total of around 35 samples underwent TCR sequencing, from 13 patients with persistent Graves' disease and approximately 20 patients with newly diagnosed Graves' disease.

Comment on this clonotype: This receptor's antigen is unknown. No base-level quality is on record; no much larger clone is a single base apart.

Library method: multiplex PCR. The instrument was an Illumina HiSeq 4000. iRepertoire HTBI primers and Arm-PCR amplification of CDR3 regions were used to construct TCR beta libraries. PCR products were gel purified before sequencing. Turning to the authors' computational methods: Gene usage analysis of CDR3 amino acid clonotypes used the 62 TRBV and 14 to 15 TRBJ segments found across samples. COPE and FqMerger were used to merge the filtered high-quality paired reads into contigs. BLAST was used to align contigs to the IMGT TRBV, TRBD and TRBJ reference genes, and CDR3 was defined following IMGT. Clonotypes above 0.1% frequency were classified as highly expanded clones. Repertoire diversity was measured by Shannon entropy, and V-J evenness by the Gini coefficient. Clonotypes shared by more than one individual were considered public. TCRdb reworked the public reads: Q25 trimming with fastp, MiXCR clone assembly, productive beta chains retained. Each record represents a unique CDR3 protein, reported with the most common genes and DNA among its rows. TCRdb, rather than the study authors, made the V and J calls. The sample yields 300,000 to 400,000 distinct CDR3 sequences; 18% were counted once. About two fifths of the sample goes to the ten largest clones.

General findings and caveats noted by the study authors: Peripheral blood alone was examined, since thyroid tissue, which constituted the primary lesion, could not be accessed. Sequencing and analysis were restricted to the TCR beta chain. TRBV28, TRBJ1-2 and TRBJ2-5 were preferentially used in persistent disease, while TRBV20-1 and TRBJ2-1 were favored in newly diagnosed disease. The authors noted that the small sample size was a limitation that may lower accuracy. Patients with persistent disease shared more public clonotypes (under 3,000) than newly diagnosed patients did (about 1,000). Compared with newly diagnosed patients, patients with persistent Graves' disease had lower TCR Shannon entropy and fewer highly expanded clones, which suggests clonal expansion.

From a lookup of the germline V gene, CDR1 and CDR2 are SNHLY and FYNNEI. V loses 5 bases at its end and J loses 2 bases; junction bases beyond the gene matches: 8. The cysteine opens and the phenylalanine closes a CDR3 of 17 amino acids. Here the CDR3 DNA is all that survives: 51 bases in frame from base 1. Per the publication, the time point label means: newly diagnosed GD, antithyroid drugs for less than 3 months. RNA was extracted from PBMCs in TRIzol for both TCR sequencing and RNA sequencing. The diagnosis of Graves' disease was made according to American Thyroid Association guidelines. Recruitment of patients was carried out at an endocrinology department in Xi'an, China. From each patient, approximately 10 milliliters of peripheral blood was collected into an EDTA anticoagulant tube. Ficoll Paque Plus density gradient separation was used to isolate PBMCs, and no further T cell sorting was done. An Agilent 2100 Bioanalyzer and agarose gel were used to check RNA quality, and a NanoDrop 2000 was used to measure RNA concentration.

The sample consisted of peripheral blood mononuclear cells (PBMCs), taken at new diagnosis, from a patient treated with antithyroid drugs. The chain couples TRBV2 to TRBJ2-7, and TRBD2 matches 14 of the central bases. This receptor was obtained from a female donor with Graves disease. The CDR3 protein: CASSPGLAGVGAYEQYF. The bases read TGTGCCAGCAGTCCGGGACTAGCGGGAGTCGGAGCCTACGAGCAGTACTTC.